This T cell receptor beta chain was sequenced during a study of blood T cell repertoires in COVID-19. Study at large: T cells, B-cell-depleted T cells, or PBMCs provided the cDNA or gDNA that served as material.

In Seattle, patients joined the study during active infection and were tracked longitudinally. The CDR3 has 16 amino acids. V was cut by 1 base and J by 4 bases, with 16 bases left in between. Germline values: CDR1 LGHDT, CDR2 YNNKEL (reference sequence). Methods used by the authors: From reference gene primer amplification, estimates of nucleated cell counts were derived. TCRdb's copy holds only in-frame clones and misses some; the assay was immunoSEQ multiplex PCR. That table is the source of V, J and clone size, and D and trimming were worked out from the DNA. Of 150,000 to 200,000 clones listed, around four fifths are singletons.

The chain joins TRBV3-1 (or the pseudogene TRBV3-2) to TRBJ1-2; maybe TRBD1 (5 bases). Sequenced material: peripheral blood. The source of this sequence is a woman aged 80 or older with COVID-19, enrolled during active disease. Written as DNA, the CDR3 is TGTGCCAGCAGCCAAGCTGGGGCGGCGGGACTCTATGGCTACACCTTC. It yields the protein CASSQAGAAGLYGYTF.